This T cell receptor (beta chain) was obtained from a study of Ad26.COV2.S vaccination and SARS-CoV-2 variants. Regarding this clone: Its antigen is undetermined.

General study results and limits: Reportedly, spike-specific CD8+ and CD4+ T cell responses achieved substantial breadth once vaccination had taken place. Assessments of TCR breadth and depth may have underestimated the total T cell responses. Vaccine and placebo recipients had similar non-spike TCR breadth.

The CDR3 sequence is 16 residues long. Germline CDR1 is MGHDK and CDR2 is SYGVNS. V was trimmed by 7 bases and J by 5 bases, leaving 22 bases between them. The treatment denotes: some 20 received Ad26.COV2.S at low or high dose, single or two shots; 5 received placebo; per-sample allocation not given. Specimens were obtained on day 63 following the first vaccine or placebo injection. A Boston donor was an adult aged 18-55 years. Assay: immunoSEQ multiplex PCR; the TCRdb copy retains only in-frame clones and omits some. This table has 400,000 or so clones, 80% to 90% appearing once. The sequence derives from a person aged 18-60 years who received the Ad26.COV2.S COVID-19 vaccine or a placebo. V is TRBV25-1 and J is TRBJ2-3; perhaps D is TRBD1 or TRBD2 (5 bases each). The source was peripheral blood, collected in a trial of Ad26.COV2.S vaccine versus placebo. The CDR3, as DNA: TGTGCCAGCACCCCGCCGGTAGGCCAGGGAGAAGATACGCAGTATTTT. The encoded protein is CASTPPVGQGEDTQYF.